The rows below give T cell receptor beta chains drawn from one sample of a study of T cell responses to AZD1222 COVID-19 vaccine. The data were produced by immunoSEQ multiplex PCR, yet TCRdb's version contains in-frame clones alone and is incomplete. The sample gives about 99,000 clones, 70% to 90% of which show up once; just under 3% is in the top ten. This material consisted of peripheral blood, taken on day 0 of AZD1222 vaccination. The source is an adult in good health. Each CDR3 is given with its conserved first and last residue. D genes are given only for firm matches. Expanded clones are given a class, and other clones once, few, many or no size at all.

J	D	size	V	DNA	CDR3
TRBJ2-7	-	-	TRBV12-3/TRBV12-4	TGTGCCAGCAGTTTTGTAAACTCCTACGAGCAGTACTTC	CASSFVNSYEQYF
TRBJ2-1	-	-	TRBV7-3	TGTGCCAGCAGCTTAGGCATGCCGACCAGCTCCTACAATGAGCAGTTCTTC	CASSLGMPTSSYNEQFF
TRBJ2-2	TRBD2	-	TRBV10-2	TGCGCCAGCAGTGAGTCCTGGGCGGGGGGGCCCCCCGGGGAGCTGTTTTTT	CASSESWAGGPPGELFF
TRBJ2-3	TRBD2	once	TRBV10-3	TGTGCCATCAGTGATCCTAGCGGGGGAGGGGGAATAGATACGCAGTATTTT	CAISDPSGGGGIDTQYF
TRBJ1-1	-	-	TRBV19	TGTGCCAGTAGTACCCAGATGAACACTGAAGCTTTCTTT	CASSTQMNTEAFF
TRBJ2-1	-	-	TRBV11-3	TGTGCCAGCAGCTTGGAGCGGAGCTCCTACAATGAGCAGTTCTTC	CASSLERSSYNEQFF
TRBJ2-7	-	-	TRBV9	TGTGCCAGCAGCGTAATCGTGGGGACCGAGCAGTACTTC	CASSVIVGTEQYF
TRBJ1-3	-	few	TRBV18	TGTGCCAGCTCACCACGTGATGTGGGGGCATCTGGAAACACCATATATTTT	CASSPRDVGASGNTIYF
TRBJ1-2	TRBD1	-	TRBV6-5	TGTGCCAGCAGTTACCAGACAGGGGTGGGCGGCTACACCTTC	CASSYQTGVGGYTF
TRBJ1-2	-	-	TRBV7-8	TGTGCCAGCAGCTTACTTCCGGGCGGTGGCTACACCTTC	CASSLLPGGGYTF
TRBJ2-1	-	-	TRBV15	TGTGCCACCAGCAGACCTGGGGAGCGGATTTCCTACAATGAGCAGTTCTTC	CATSRPGERISYNEQFF
TRBJ2-5	-	once	TRBV6-6	TGTGCCAGCAGTCCCCGCGAGAGGGGAGGAGAGACCCAGTACTTC	CASSPRERGGETQYF
TRBJ1-3	-	-	TRBV29-1	TGCAGCGGGAACTCTGGAAACACCATATATTTT	CSGNSGNTIYF
TRBJ1-1	-	-	TRBV12-3/TRBV12-4	TGTGCCAGCAGTATCCAGGGTGGAGAAGCTTTCTTT	CASSIQGGEAFF
TRBJ1-5	-	-	TRBV3-1/TRBV3-2	TGTGCCAGCAGCCAATGGGGGCGGCGCAATCAGCCCCAGCATTTT	CASSQWGRRNQPQHF
TRBJ2-1	-	-	TRBV14	TGTGCCAGCAGCCAAGATGTCAGCGGGCCTTACAATGAGCAGTTCTTC	CASSQDVSGPYNEQFF
TRBJ1-5	-	-	TRBV6-2/TRBV6-3	TGTGCCAGCAGCCCCGGGATGGTTCAGCCCCAGCATTTT	CASSPGMVQPQHF
TRBJ2-7	TRBD2	few	TRBV7-2	TGTGCCAGCAGCTTACCGACTAGCGGGGGGGAAAACTCCTACGAGCAGTACTTC	CASSLPTSGGENSYEQYF
TRBJ1-4	TRBD1	-	TRBV7-2	TGTGCCAGCAGCGACGTACAGGGGCATCCCTCTAATGAAAAACTGTTTTTT	CASSDVQGHPSNEKLFF
TRBJ2-3	-	-	TRBV5-1	TGTGCCAGCAGCTGGCAGGGATTCGGCACAGATACGCAGTATTTT	CASSWQGFGTDTQYF
TRBJ1-5	TRBD1	once	TRBV18	TGTGCCAGCTCAAAAGACAGGGCTAGCAATCAGCCCCAGCATTTT	CASSKDRASNQPQHF
TRBJ2-1	-	few	TRBV11-3	TGTGCCAGCAGCGCCCGCCTGGGGGCGGGGGCGCAGTTCTTC	CASSARLGAGAQFF
TRBJ1-1	-	-	TRBV3-1/TRBV3-2	TGTGCCAGCGGCGGGACCTACACTGAAGCTTTCTTT	CASGGTYTEAFF
TRBJ1-6	TRBD1	-	TRBV9	TGTGCCAGCAGCGGAAACGACAGGGGCCCTGGTTCACCCCTCCACTTT	CASSGNDRGPGSPLHF
TRBJ1-2	-	-	TRBV12-3/TRBV12-4	TGTGCCAGCAGTCGACAGGAAATCTATGGCTACACCTTC	CASSRQEIYGYTF
TRBJ2-5	TRBD2	-	TRBV5-1	TGTGCCAGCAGCTTGTTCCCTAGCGGTAAATGGGAGACCCAGTACTTC	CASSLFPSGKWETQYF
TRBJ1-2	TRBD1	-	TRBV5-1	TGCGCCAGCAGCTTGGAACCCCGACAGGGTGGGAGGGGCTACACCTTC	CASSLEPRQGGRGYTF
TRBJ2-5	-	-	TRBV5-4	TGTGCCAGCAGCAAATCAGGGGGGATAGCAGGGAAAGATCAAGAGACCCAGTACTTC	CASSKSGGIAGKDQETQYF
TRBJ1-6	-	-	TRBV2	TGTGCCAGCAGCCCACGCGGACTGTATAATTCACCCCTCCACTTT	CASSPRGLYNSPLHF
TRBJ2-7	TRBD1	-	TRBV11-3	TGTGCCAGCAGCTTAGATGTGTCAATCACCGGACAGGCTAGTCGGGAGCAGTACTTC	CASSLDVSITGQASREQYF
TRBJ2-1	TRBD2	-	TRBV5-1	TGTGCCAGCGGGACTAGCGGGTACAATGAGCAGTTCTTC	CASGTSGYNEQFF
TRBJ2-3	-	-	TRBV7-2	TGTGCCAGCAGCTTAGCCCAAGAGGGCCTTAGCGCGGATACGCAGTATTTT	CASSLAQEGLSADTQYF
TRBJ1-4	TRBD1	-	TRBV27	TGTGCCAGCAGTTTATCGGGACAGGGGCCTAATGAAAAACTGTTTTTT	CASSLSGQGPNEKLFF
TRBJ2-3	-	-	TRBV9	TGTGCCAGCAGCGTAGGACCGAGGCCCACAGATACGCAGTATTTT	CASSVGPRPTDTQYF
TRBJ2-5	-	-	TRBV6-5	TGTGCCAGCAGCTACAAGTGGGCAGGATACGAAGAGACCCAGTACTTC	CASSYKWAGYEETQYF
TRBJ2-1	-	-	TRBV3-1/TRBV3-2	TGTGCCAGCAGCCCACCTTACGGGAAGGCCCAATTTGGGGGTGGCAATGAGCAGTTCTTC	CASSPPYGKAQFGGGNEQFF
TRBJ1-1	-	-	TRBV7-9	TGTGCCAGCAGCTTAATTGGGGGGCGGGACACTGAAGCTTTCTTT	CASSLIGGRDTEAFF
TRBJ2-1	-	-	TRBV5-6	TGTGCCAGCACCCAGGACTTCCACGAAGACAATGAGCAGTTCTTC	CASTQDFHEDNEQFF
TRBJ1-4	-	-	TRBV18	TGTGCCAGCTCACCGTCTGCGGGGGGTGAAAAACTGTTTTTT	CASSPSAGGEKLFF
TRBJ2-5	TRBD1	-	TRBV11-3	TGTGCCAGCAGCTTAGACGGACAGGGGCAAGAGACCCAGTACTTC	CASSLDGQGQETQYF
TRBJ2-2	TRBD2	-	TRBV6-1	TGTGCCAGCAGTGAGGGGAAGCGGGAGAAGACCGGGGAGCTGTTTTTT	CASSEGKREKTGELFF
TRBJ1-1	TRBD1	-	TRBV25-1	TGTGCCAGCAGTGCCAGGGGGCCCACTGAAGCTTTCTTT	CASSARGPTEAFF
TRBJ1-5	TRBD1	-	TRBV5-1	TGCGCCAGCAGCCCGGGACAGGGTCGTGTTGAGCCCCAGCATTTT	CASSPGQGRVEPQHF
TRBJ1-2	TRBD1	-	TRBV9	TGTGCCAGCAGCGTAGGACAGGGGGCCTATGGCTACACCTTC	CASSVGQGAYGYTF
TRBJ1-2	-	-	TRBV11-3	TGTGCCAGCAGCCCCGACGGGGACGGCTATGGCTACACCTTC	CASSPDGDGYGYTF
TRBJ1-3	-	-	TRBV5-1	TGCGCCAGCAGGGACACGACGAACTCTGGAAACACCATATATTTT	CASRDTTNSGNTIYF
TRBJ1-4	-	-	TRBV3-1/TRBV3-2	TGTGCCAGCACCCCAGCGGTTCAGGGTAAAAAACTGTTTTTT	CASTPAVQGKKLFF
TRBJ1-2	-	-	TRBV18	TGTGCCAGCTCTCCCCTAGAGTATGGCTACACCTTC	CASSPLEYGYTF
TRBJ1-4	-	-	TRBV7-9	TGTGCCAGCAGCTTCCCCCCCGGGCCAACTAATGAAAAACTGTTTTTT	CASSFPPGPTNEKLFF
TRBJ1-6	TRBD1	-	TRBV28	TGTGCCAGCAGTTTGGTCGGACAGGGGCATTCACCCCTCCACTTT	CASSLVGQGHSPLHF
TRBJ1-1	-	-	TRBV3-1/TRBV3-2	TGTGCCAGCAGCCAAGCTAACGGAAACACTGAAGCTTTCTTT	CASSQANGNTEAFF
TRBJ1-5	TRBD1	-	TRBV18	TGTGCCAGCTCACCTAATCCAACAGGGGGAGATCAGCCCCAGCATTTT	CASSPNPTGGDQPQHF
TRBJ1-2	-	-	TRBV27	TGTGCCAGCAGTTGGCTTTTGGCGGGGAGCCCTCCTAACTATGGCTACACCTTC	CASSWLLAGSPPNYGYTF
TRBJ2-7	-	-	TRBV19	TGTGCCAGTAGTATGGGGGGCCACGAGCAGTACTTC	CASSMGGHEQYF
TRBJ1-2	-	-	TRBV2	TGTGCCAGCAGTCAAACATATGGCTACACCTTC	CASSQTYGYTF